The T cell receptor (beta chain) under discussion was sequenced for a study of shared clonotypes between healthy human individuals. Background on the study: Per donor, CD8 memory used one plate, CD8 naive used two, CD4 memory used three and CD4 naive used three. Findings and limits, study-wide: The sole specimen, blood, was sampled, and tissue repertoires likely differ.

In the sorted-subset replicate PCRs, around 220 ng DNA, tens of thousands of T cell genomes, was used. Clones were sequenced by immunoSEQ multiplex PCR, and TCRdb holds only the in-frame ones, with some missing. The sample has some 300,000 clones; around four fifths are singletons. Comment on this clone: Its specificity is unknown.

The sequencing sample was made of memory CD4+ T cells sorted from blood. Sample subset: CD45RA-negative fraction. The clonotype was recovered from a young man in good health.

DNA of the CDR3: TGTGCCAGCAGCTTGGCCAACAGCGGGGAGACCCAGTACTTC. Its protein is CASSLANSGETQYF. The chain employs TRBV5-4 and TRBJ2-5; TRBD2 might be the D (6 bases). The CDR3 is made up of 14 amino acids. Germline V gene lookup returns CDR1 SGHNT and CDR2 YYREEE (reference sequence). V was cut by 0 bases and J by 5 bases, with 11 bases left in between.